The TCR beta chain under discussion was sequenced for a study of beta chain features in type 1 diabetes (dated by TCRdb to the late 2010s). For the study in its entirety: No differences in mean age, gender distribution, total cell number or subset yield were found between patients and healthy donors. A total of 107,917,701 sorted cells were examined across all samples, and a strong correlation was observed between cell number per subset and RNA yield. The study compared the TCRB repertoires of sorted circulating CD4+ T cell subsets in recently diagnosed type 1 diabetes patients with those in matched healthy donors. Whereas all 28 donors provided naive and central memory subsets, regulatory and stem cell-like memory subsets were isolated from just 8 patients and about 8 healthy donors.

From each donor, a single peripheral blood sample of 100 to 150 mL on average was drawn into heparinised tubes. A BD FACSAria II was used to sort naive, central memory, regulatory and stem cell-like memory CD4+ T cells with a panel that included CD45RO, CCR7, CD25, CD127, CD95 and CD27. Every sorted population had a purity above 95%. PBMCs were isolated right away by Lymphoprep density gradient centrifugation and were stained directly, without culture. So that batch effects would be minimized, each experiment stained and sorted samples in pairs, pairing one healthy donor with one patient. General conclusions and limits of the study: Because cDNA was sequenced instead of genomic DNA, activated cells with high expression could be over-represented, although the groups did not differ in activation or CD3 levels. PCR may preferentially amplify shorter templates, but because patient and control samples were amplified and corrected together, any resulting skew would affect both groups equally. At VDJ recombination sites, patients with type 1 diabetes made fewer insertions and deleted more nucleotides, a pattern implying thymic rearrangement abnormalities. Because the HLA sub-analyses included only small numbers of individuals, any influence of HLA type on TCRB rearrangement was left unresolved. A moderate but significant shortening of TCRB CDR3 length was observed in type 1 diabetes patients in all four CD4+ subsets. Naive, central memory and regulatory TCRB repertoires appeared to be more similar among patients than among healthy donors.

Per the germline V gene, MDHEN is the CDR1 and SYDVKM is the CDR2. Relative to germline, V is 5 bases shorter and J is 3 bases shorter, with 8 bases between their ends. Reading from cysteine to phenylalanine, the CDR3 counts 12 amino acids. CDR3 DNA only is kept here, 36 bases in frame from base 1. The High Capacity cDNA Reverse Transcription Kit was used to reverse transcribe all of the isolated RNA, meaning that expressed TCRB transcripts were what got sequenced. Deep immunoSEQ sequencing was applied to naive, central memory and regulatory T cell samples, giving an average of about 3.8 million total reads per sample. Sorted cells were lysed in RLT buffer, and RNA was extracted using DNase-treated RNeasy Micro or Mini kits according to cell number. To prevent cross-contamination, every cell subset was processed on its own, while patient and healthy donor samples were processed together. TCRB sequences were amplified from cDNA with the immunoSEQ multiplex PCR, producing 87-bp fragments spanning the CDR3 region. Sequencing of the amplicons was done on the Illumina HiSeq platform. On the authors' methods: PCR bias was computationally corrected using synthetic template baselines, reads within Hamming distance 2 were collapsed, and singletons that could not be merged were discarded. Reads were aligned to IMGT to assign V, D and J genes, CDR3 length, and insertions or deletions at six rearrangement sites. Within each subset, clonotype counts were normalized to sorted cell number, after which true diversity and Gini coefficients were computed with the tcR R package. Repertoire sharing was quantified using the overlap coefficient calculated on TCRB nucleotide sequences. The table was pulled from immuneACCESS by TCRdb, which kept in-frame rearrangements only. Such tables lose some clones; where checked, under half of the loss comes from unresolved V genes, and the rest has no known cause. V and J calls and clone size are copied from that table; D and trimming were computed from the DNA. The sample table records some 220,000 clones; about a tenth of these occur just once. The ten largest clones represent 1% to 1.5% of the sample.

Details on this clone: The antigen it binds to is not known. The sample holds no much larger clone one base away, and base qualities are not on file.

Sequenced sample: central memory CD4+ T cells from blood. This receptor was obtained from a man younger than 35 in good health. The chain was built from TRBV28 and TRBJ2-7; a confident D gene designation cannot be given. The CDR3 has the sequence CASSPPYYEQYF. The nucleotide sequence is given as TGTGCCAGCAGTCCCCCTTACTACGAGCAGTACTTC.